One and the same sample provided the 24 T cell receptor beta chains below, sequenced in a study of blood T cell repertoires in COVID-19. Assay used: immunoSEQ multiplex PCR; TCRdb lists only in-frame clones, some missing. Of 110,000 to 150,000 clones listed, around 83% were seen once; the top ten hold about 10%. The source material was peripheral blood. The source of these receptors is a man aged 55 to 70 with active or convalescent COVID-19.

The chain carries TRBV19 and TRBJ2-1; 11 nucleotides agree with TRBD2. Germline CDR1 reads LNHDA; CDR2 reads SQIVND (reference sequence). The CDR3 is 13 residues long. V gave up 11 bases and J gave up 7 bases; unmatched junction bases: 7. CDR3 region: CAVGTSGRNEQFF. CDR3 sequence (DNA): TGTGCCGTCGGGACTAGCGGTCGGAATGAGCAGTTCTTC. The full variable domain, with the rest looked up from reference TRBV19 and TRBJ2-1, is DGGITQSPKYLFRKEGQNVTLSCEQNLNHDAMYWYRQDPGQGLRLIYYSQIVNDFQKGDIAEGYSVSREKKESFPLTVTSAQKNPTAFYLCAVGTSGRNEQFFGPGTRLTVL.

The chain links TRBV4-3 to TRBJ2-7; 8 nucleotides line up with TRBD2. The CDR3 consists of 15 residues. The V gene end was trimmed by 4 bases and the J gene end by 2 bases; junction bases not matched to a gene: 7. Looked up from germline, CDR1 is LGHNA and CDR2 is YSLEER. CDR3 in amino acids: CASSPTGLGTYEQYF. In nucleotides, the CDR3 is TGCGCCAGCAGCCCGACGGGACTAGGAACCTACGAGCAGTACTTC.

The rearrangement uses TRBV7-2 and TRBJ2-7; tentatively, D is TRBD2 (5 bases). Germline CDR1 reads SGHTA; CDR2 reads FQGNSA. The CDR3 consists of 14 residues. The V gene lost 5 bases and the J gene lost 6 bases, with 17 bases spanning the gap. The CDR3 DNA follows: TGTGCCAGCAGCGAGACGCCCGGGAACGGCGAGCAGTACTTC. Translation: CASSETPGNGEQYF. Based on the CDR3 plus reference TRBV7-2 and TRBJ2-7, the full variable domain is GAGVSQSPSNKVTEKGKDVELRCDPISGHTALYWYRQSLGQGLEFLIYFQGNSAPDKSGLPSDRFSAERTGGSVSTLTIQRTQQEDSAVYLCASSETPGNGEQYFGPGTRLTVT.

V and J are TRBV2 and TRBJ2-1; 9 positions match TRBD2. With 2 bases clipped from V and 2 bases from J, the junction kept 7 bases outside the gene matches. The germline V gene has CDR1 SNHLY and CDR2 FYNNEI. The CDR3 sequence is 17 residues long. CDR3 in DNA: TGTGCCAGCAGTGAAAGTGGGAGCGGGGGGACCTACAATGAGCAGTTCTTC. Its translation is CASSESGSGGTYNEQFF.

The genes are TRBV4-3 and TRBJ1-1, with a tentative D call TRBD1 (6 bases). V lost 0 bases to trimming and J lost 6 bases, with 11 bases between them. From germline, CDR1 is LGHNA and CDR2 YSLEER. The CDR3 totals 14 residues. CDR3 nucleotide sequence: TGCGCCAGCAGCCAAGATTTGGGGGCGCCTGAAGCTTTCTTT. It codes for CASSQDLGAPEAFF.

The chain joins TRBV7-2 to TRBJ1-2, with a weak D call TRBD1 (6 bases). Trimming left V 3 bases short and J 11 bases short, with 13 bases between. The germline gives CDR1 SGHTA, CDR2 FQGNSA. The CDR3 loop spans 12 amino acids. CDR3 in amino acids: CASSLKTGHYTF. The CDR3, as DNA: TGTGCCAGCAGCTTGAAAACAGGGCATTACACCTTC.

V gene TRBV4-3 combines with J gene TRBJ2-4; TRBD2 matches 7 bases. V lost 0 bases to trimming and J lost 3 bases; unmatched junction nucleotides: 11. Germline V CDR1 and CDR2: LGHNA, YSLEER. The CDR3 runs to 18 residues. The CDR3 sequence: CASSQEGASGIIKNIQYF. In nucleotides, the CDR3 is TGCGCCAGCAGCCAAGAGGGAGCTAGCGGCATAATCAAAAACATTCAGTACTTC.

The chain joins TRBV18 to TRBJ2-3; 15 positions agree with TRBD2. J lost 6 bases, V lost 3 bases, and 4 bases had no gene match. Per the germline V gene, CDR1 is KGHSH and CDR2 is LQKENI. The CDR3 is 16 amino acids. CDR3: CASSPPGTSGGDTQYF. CDR3 DNA sequence: TGTGCCAGCTCACCGCCCGGGACTAGCGGGGGGGATACGCAGTATTTT.

The chain carries TRBV3-1 (or the pseudogene TRBV3-2) and TRBJ1-1; TRBD1 agrees at 8 bases. V trimming: 2 bases; J trimming: 5 bases; junction bases outside the gene matches: 10. CDR1 LGHDT and CDR2 YNNKEL come from the germline V gene (reference sequence). The CDR3 length is 16 residues. The DNA of the CDR3 is TGTGCCAGCAGCCAAAGTTTTACAGGGGGTGTTACTGAAGCTTTCTTT. It encodes CASSQSFTGGVTEAFF.

A single count supports this clone. The genes are TRBV19 and TRBJ1-2; D is unclear. In germline, CDR1 is LNHDA, CDR2 SQIVND (reference sequence). The V gene lost 0 bases and the J gene lost 0 bases, with 8 bases spanning the gap. This CDR3 is built from 15 residues. The CDR3 coding sequence is TGTGCCAGTAGTATAGAGGGCCGAGCTAACTATGGCTACACCTTC. Translating gives CASSIEGRANYGYTF.

The chain employs TRBV9 and TRBJ1-3, with D possibly TRBD1 on 6 matching bases. Trimming cost V 3 bases and J 0 bases, with 7 bases left between them. Germline CDR1 reads SGDLS; CDR2 reads YYNGEE. The CDR3 loop spans 14 amino acids. The CDR3 here is CASSGTVSGNTIYF. The CDR3 DNA sequence: TGTGCCAGCAGCGGGACAGTCTCTGGAAACACCATATATTTT.

This chain's CDR3 is CATRLGPEAFF. The CDR3 DNA follows: TGTGCCACCAGACTTGGGCCTGAAGCTTTCTTT. J is TRBJ1-1 and V is TRBV6-5; D uncertain. The germline V and J ends were trimmed by 10 bases and 6 bases, with 12 bases remaining between them. The germline V gene encodes CDR1 MNHEY and CDR2 SVGAGI. This CDR3 contains 11 residues.

CDR3: CASSPGRVDNSPLHF. CDR3 in DNA: TGTGCCAGCTCACCGGGCAGGGTAGATAATTCACCCCTCCACTTT. The chain has TRBV18 and TRBJ1-6; the D gene is possibly TRBD1 (5 bases). Between the trimmed V and J ends, which lost 3 bases and 5 bases, there was a span of 11 bases. CDR3 length: 15 amino acids. The germline V gene encodes CDR1 KGHSH and CDR2 LQKENI.

The genes are TRBV11-2 and TRBJ2-5, with TRBD1 matching over 7 bases. Germline loops: CDR1 SGHAT, CDR2 FQNNGV. The CDR3 extends over 16 amino acids. With 3 bases clipped from V and 1 base from J, the junction kept 8 bases outside the gene matches. The CDR3 here is CASSLGTGAIQETQYF. CDR3 nucleotide sequence: TGTGCCAGCAGCTTGGGCACAGGGGCAATCCAAGAGACCCAGTACTTC.

The chain combines TRBV7-9 with TRBJ2-5, with D perhaps matching TRBD1 (5 bases). Between the trimmed V and J ends, which lost 5 bases and 2 bases, there was a span of 12 bases. Germline V gene sequence: CDR1 SEHNR, CDR2 FQNEAQ (reference sequence). The CDR3 extends over 14 amino acids. Here the CDR3 reads CASSAAGYQETQYF. DNA of the CDR3: TGTGCCAGCAGCGCCGCAGGGTATCAAGAGACCCAGTACTTC. The entire variable domain, with the rest obtained from reference TRBV7-9 and TRBJ2-5, is as follows: DTGVSQNPRHKITKRGQNVTFRCDPISEHNRLYWYRQTLGQGPEFLTYFQNEAQLEKSRLLSDRFSAERPKGSFSTLEIQRTEQGDSAMYLCASSAAGYQETQYFGPGTRLLVL.

CDR3: CASSSREGQPQHF. Here the CDR3 DNA reads TGTGCCAGCAGTTCCCGGGAGGGCCAGCCCCAGCATTTT. The genes are TRBV5-5 and TRBJ1-5; D ambiguous. Germline-derived CDR1 and CDR2 are SGHKS and YYEKEE (reference sequence). The V end was cut by 5 bases, the J end by 7 bases, with 13 bases between. The CDR3 has 13 residues. Based on the CDR3 plus reference TRBV5-5 and TRBJ1-5, the full variable domain is DAGVTQSPTHLIKTRGQQVTLRCSPISGHKSVSWYQQVLGQGPQFIFQYYEKEERGRGNFPDRFSARQFPNYSSELNVNALLLGDSALYLCASSSREGQPQHFGDGTRLSIL.

This clone was recorded once. The V gene is TRBV25-1, the J gene TRBJ1-2; 8 positions agree with TRBD1. CDR1 is MGHDK and CDR2 is SYGVNS in the germline V gene. This CDR3 contains 14 residues. Trimming removed 3 bases from V and 4 bases from J; junction bases left unmatched: 4. The CDR3 loop reads CASSERDRGYGYTF. DNA of the CDR3: TGTGCCAGCAGTGAGAGAGACAGGGGCTATGGCTACACCTTC.

The chain has TRBV7-9 and TRBJ1-4, with TRBD1 identical over 7 bases. The CDR3 runs 15 residues. Germline trimming cut 5 bases from V and 4 bases from J; bases unmatched to any gene: 7. The germline gives CDR1 SEHNR, CDR2 FQNEAQ (reference sequence). CDR3 in amino acids: CASSRRTGGNEKLFF. CDR3 nucleotide sequence: TGTGCCAGCAGCCGCCGGACAGGCGGTAATGAAAAACTGTTTTTT.

This chain joins TRBV11-2 and TRBJ1-3; D possibly corresponds to TRBD1 (5 bases). Trimming stripped 10 bases from V and 1 base from J, with 11 bases between. Germline loops: CDR1 SGHAT, CDR2 FQNNGV. CDR3 size: 13 residues. The CDR3 sequence is CAIPGGSGNTIYF. The CDR3 region has the DNA TGTGCCATTCCCGGGGGTTCTGGAAACACCATATATTTT.

This clone showed up just once. This chain links TRBV28 with TRBJ1-3, with a tentative D call TRBD1 (5 bases). Trimming took 3 bases from V and 0 from J, leaving 15 bases between them. The CDR3 spans 17 residues. The germline V gene encodes CDR1 MDHEN and CDR2 SYDVKM. This CDR3 reads CASSLWFVGLSGNTIYF. DNA of the CDR3: TGTGCCAGCAGTTTGTGGTTCGTGGGGCTCTCTGGAAACACCATATATTTT.

This rearrangement joins TRBV24-1 to TRBJ1-5; D is ambiguous. CDR1 and CDR2 (germline): KGHDR, SFDVKD. This CDR3 is built from 13 residues. V was shortened by 3 bases and J by 5 bases, with 7 bases between the two germline ends. This chain's CDR3 is CATSDGDYQPQHF. Written as DNA, the CDR3 is TGTGCCACCAGTGATGGAGATTATCAGCCCCAGCATTTT.

This rearrangement joins TRBV5-1 to TRBJ2-5; 7 bases agree with TRBD2. J lost 4 bases, V lost 3 bases, and 3 bases had no gene match. CDR1 is SGHRS and CDR2 is YFSETQ in the germline V gene. The CDR3 spans 13 residues. The CDR3 reads CASSSGGPETQYF. The CDR3 DNA reads TGCGCCAGCAGCTCGGGAGGACCAGAGACCCAGTACTTC.

This clone was seen a single time. The J gene is TRBJ1-2, the V gene TRBV3-1 (or the pseudogene TRBV3-2), with TRBD1 matching over 10 bases. CDR1 is LGHDT and CDR2 is YNNKEL in the germline V gene (reference sequence). CDR3 length: 13 residues. The V gene end was trimmed by 4 bases and the J gene end by 6 bases; junction bases not matched to a gene: 2. CDR3 residues: CASSRQGADGYTF. CDR3 nucleotides: TGTGCCAGCAGCCGACAGGGGGCTGATGGCTACACCTTC.

The chain carries TRBV19 and TRBJ1-5; 11 bases are a match to TRBD1. The CDR3 runs 18 residues. Unmatched junction bases numbered 11, after V lost 5 bases and J lost 2 bases. Germline CDR1 is LNHDA and CDR2 is SQIVND (reference sequence). Here the CDR3 reads CASSPGQGARAGNQPQHF. The CDR3 DNA sequence: TGTGCCAGTAGTCCTGGACAGGGGGCCAGGGCGGGCAATCAGCCCCAGCATTTT.